This TCR beta chain was recorded in a study of beta chain features in type 1 diabetes. On the study more broadly: Age, gender and cell yields were alike across patients and healthy donors. Investigators examined 107,917,701 sorted cells across all samples. Whole-study findings and limits: Shortening that was moderate but significant affected the TCRB CDR3s of Type 1 diabetes patients in all four CD4+ subsets. A cDNA-based sequencing approach could over-represent cells with high TCR expression.

The CDR3 runs 18 residues. The germline gives CDR1 ENHRY, CDR2 SYGVKD. About this clone: Its antigen is not known.

Expressed TCRB transcripts were sequenced because the entire RNA isolate underwent reverse transcription. Regulatory, naive and central memory T cell samples averaged roughly 3.5 million reads. Produced via immunoSEQ multiplex PCR; TCRdb's table is partial and in-frame only. Of about 52,000 clones listed, under 55% were seen once; the top ten hold about 1.5%. V usage is TRBV10-3 and J usage is TRBJ2-5; 12 bases are shared with TRBD2. The last part of the DNA fits TRBJ2-7 better; the J call may be wrong. What was sequenced was Tregs from blood. The clonotype comes from a man aged 25 to 45 with type 1 diabetes. The CDR3 DNA reads TGTGCCATCAGAGCGTTTGGGACTAGCGGGCCAAGTGAGCACGAGCAGTACTTC. This encodes CAIRAFGTSGPSEHEQYF.